The rows below give T cell receptor beta chains drawn from one sample of a study of T cell changes during pregnancy in multiple sclerosis. TCRdb keeps only in-frame clones here, not all; method: immunoSEQ multiplex PCR. The sample has tens of thousands of clones, approximately 94% seen once; the top ten hold around 0.6%. The input for sequencing was CD4+ T cells from peripheral blood mononuclear cells, taken in the second trimester of pregnancy. The receptors were sampled from a female donor with multiple sclerosis, enrolled in a pregnancy study. CDR3s include the opening cysteine and the closing phenylalanine or tryptophan. D genes are given only for firm matches. The size of a clone is reported for some rows only, either as once, few or many, or as a class for expanded clones.

j_gene: TRBJ2-1
d_gene: TRBD2
v_gene: TRBV7-3
abundance: .
CDR3aa: CASSLLGLAGGNEQFF
CDR3nt: TGTGCCAGCAGCTTACTCGGACTAGCGGGGGGGAATGAGCAGTTCTTC

j_gene: TRBJ1-6
d_gene: .
v_gene: TRBV5-1
abundance: once
CDR3aa: CASSLAPRGSPLHF
CDR3nt: TGCGCCAGCAGCTTGGCCCCCCGGGGTTCACCCCTCCACTTT

j_gene: TRBJ2-3
d_gene: .
v_gene: TRBV11-3
abundance: .
CDR3aa: CASSSGIGGDTQYF
CDR3nt: TGTGCCAGCAGCTCCGGGATAGGAGGAGATACGCAGTATTTT

j_gene: TRBJ2-7
d_gene: .
v_gene: TRBV10-3
abundance: .
CDR3aa: CAARAAGAPYEQYF
CDR3nt: TGTGCCGCCCGAGCGGCAGGGGCCCCCTACGAGCAGTACTTC

j_gene: TRBJ2-1
d_gene: TRBD2
v_gene: TRBV9
abundance: once
CDR3aa: CASSPQLAGGHDEQFF
CDR3nt: TGTGCCAGCAGCCCACAACTAGCGGGGGGGCATGATGAGCAGTTCTTC

j_gene: TRBJ2-1
d_gene: TRBD2
v_gene: TRBV5-4
abundance: .
CDR3aa: CASSLEAGGWNEQFF
CDR3nt: TGTGCCAGCAGCTTGGAAGCGGGGGGCTGGAATGAGCAGTTCTTC

j_gene: TRBJ2-2
d_gene: TRBD2
v_gene: TRBV11-3
abundance: .
CDR3aa: CASSLGPAGLTGELFF
CDR3nt: TGTGCCAGCAGCTTAGGCCCAGCGGGACTCACCGGGGAGCTGTTTTTT

j_gene: TRBJ1-2
d_gene: .
v_gene: TRBV7-6
abundance: once
CDR3aa: CASSRGGPYGYTF
CDR3nt: TGTGCCAGCAGCAGAGGGGGTCCCTATGGCTACACCTTC

j_gene: TRBJ1-1
d_gene: .
v_gene: TRBV6-5
abundance: .
CDR3aa: CASSYSGRKNTEAFF
CDR3nt: TGTGCCAGCAGTTACTCGGGCCGGAAGAACACTGAAGCTTTCTTT

j_gene: TRBJ2-5
d_gene: TRBD2
v_gene: TRBV19
abundance: once
CDR3aa: CASSILAGGMETQYF
CDR3nt: TGTGCCAGTAGTATACTAGCGGGGGGGATGGAGACCCAGTACTTC

j_gene: TRBJ1-4
d_gene: TRBD1
v_gene: TRBV7-2
abundance: .
CDR3aa: CASSLKQGEKLFF
CDR3nt: TGTGCCAGCAGCTTAAAACAGGGGGAAAAACTGTTTTTT

j_gene: TRBJ2-5
d_gene: .
v_gene: TRBV29-1
abundance: once
CDR3aa: CSGRKSKKQETQYF
CDR3nt: TGCAGCGGGAGGAAGTCTAAGAAACAAGAGACCCAGTACTTC

j_gene: TRBJ2-5
d_gene: TRBD2
v_gene: TRBV15
abundance: .
CDR3aa: CATSETSGGAGETQYF
CDR3nt: TGTGCCACCAGCGAGACTAGCGGGGGGGCGGGGGAGACCCAGTACTTC

j_gene: TRBJ2-2
d_gene: TRBD2
v_gene: TRBV7-3
abundance: .
CDR3aa: CASSLGLVRGELFF
CDR3nt: TGTGCCAGCAGCCTCGGACTAGTTCGCGGGGAGCTGTTTTTT

j_gene: TRBJ1-2
d_gene: .
v_gene: TRBV9
abundance: .
CDR3aa: CASSVVPGKGYTF
CDR3nt: TGTGCCAGCAGCGTAGTCCCAGGGAAGGGCTACACCTTC

j_gene: TRBJ2-3
d_gene: TRBD2
v_gene: TRBV7-2
abundance: .
CDR3aa: CASSLAPVQRGDDTQYF
CDR3nt: TGTGCCAGCAGCTTAGCGCCCGTCCAGCGGGGTGACGATACGCAGTATTTT

j_gene: TRBJ1-4
d_gene: .
v_gene: TRBV2
abundance: .
CDR3aa: CASSESGVGGEKLFF
CDR3nt: TGTGCCAGCAGTGAATCCGGGGTCGGGGGTGAAAAACTGTTTTTT

j_gene: TRBJ2-1
d_gene: .
v_gene: TRBV6-6
abundance: .
CDR3aa: CASSPLYEQFF
CDR3nt: TGTGCCAGCAGCCCCCTCTATGAGCAGTTCTTC

j_gene: TRBJ1-1
d_gene: .
v_gene: TRBV6-5
abundance: .
CDR3aa: CASRLLTGEAFF
CDR3nt: TGTGCCAGCAGACTTTTAACAGGAGAAGCTTTCTTT

j_gene: TRBJ2-3
d_gene: .
v_gene: TRBV10-3
abundance: .
CDR3aa: CATGTDTDTQYF
CDR3nt: TGTGCCACCGGCACAGACACAGATACGCAGTATTTT

j_gene: TRBJ2-3
d_gene: TRBD2
v_gene: TRBV11-3
abundance: .
CDR3aa: CASSPGTSGARSLDTQYF
CDR3nt: TGTGCCAGCAGCCCTGGGACTAGCGGGGCCCGATCCCTAGATACGCAGTATTTT

j_gene: TRBJ1-1
d_gene: .
v_gene: TRBV11-3
abundance: .
CDR3aa: CASSVGGRSEAFF
CDR3nt: TGTGCCAGCAGCGTTGGGGGGAGGTCGGAAGCTTTCTTT

j_gene: TRBJ2-1
d_gene: .
v_gene: TRBV6-6
abundance: .
CDR3aa: CASSLPGPRQFF
CDR3nt: TGTGCCAGCAGTTTACCAGGCCCGCGGCAGTTCTTC

j_gene: TRBJ2-1
d_gene: TRBD2
v_gene: TRBV14
abundance: .
CDR3aa: CASSLVSGGAIYYNEQFF
CDR3nt: TGTGCCAGCAGCCTGGTCAGCGGGGGGGCCATATACTACAATGAGCAGTTCTTC

j_gene: TRBJ2-7
d_gene: .
v_gene: TRBV7-9
abundance: once
CDR3aa: CASSLATPYEQYF
CDR3nt: TGTGCCAGCAGCTTAGCGACACCTTACGAGCAGTACTTC

j_gene: TRBJ1-1
d_gene: .
v_gene: TRBV11-2
abundance: .
CDR3aa: CASTGRLNTEAFF
CDR3nt: TGCGCCAGCACGGGTCGTCTGAACACTGAAGCTTTCTTT

j_gene: TRBJ1-2
d_gene: TRBD1
v_gene: TRBV28
abundance: .
CDR3aa: CASSPRDRAAYGYTF
CDR3nt: TGTGCCAGCAGTCCCCGGGACAGGGCAGCATATGGCTACACCTTC

j_gene: TRBJ2-2
d_gene: .
v_gene: TRBV9
abundance: .
CDR3aa: CASSALGGGPNTGELFF
CDR3nt: TGTGCCAGCAGCGCCCTAGGAGGGGGCCCGAACACCGGGGAGCTGTTTTTT

j_gene: TRBJ1-5
d_gene: TRBD1
v_gene: TRBV6-5
abundance: .
CDR3aa: CASSSSNRGNNQPQHF
CDR3nt: TGTGCCAGCAGTTCCTCTAACAGGGGAAATAATCAGCCCCAGCATTTT

j_gene: TRBJ1-2
d_gene: TRBD1
v_gene: TRBV19
abundance: .
CDR3aa: CASSWDRGVGYTF
CDR3nt: TGTGCCAGTAGCTGGGACAGGGGGGTAGGCTACACCTTC

j_gene: TRBJ1-2
d_gene: TRBD1
v_gene: TRBV7-6
abundance: .
CDR3aa: CASSLAGGVDGYTF
CDR3nt: TGTGCCAGCAGCCTAGCAGGGGGTGTGGATGGCTACACCTTC

j_gene: TRBJ2-7
d_gene: .
v_gene: TRBV6-5
abundance: .
CDR3aa: CASSESGYEQYF
CDR3nt: TGTGCCAGCAGCGAAAGCGGCTACGAGCAGTACTTC

j_gene: TRBJ2-1
d_gene: .
v_gene: TRBV6-7
abundance: .
CDR3aa: CASSYSNPHGGRGSYNEQFF
CDR3nt: TGTGCCAGCAGTTACTCGAACCCCCATGGAGGCAGGGGCTCCTACAATGAGCAGTTCTTC

j_gene: TRBJ1-5
d_gene: .
v_gene: TRBV15
abundance: .
CDR3aa: CATRTRGGGNQPQHF
CDR3nt: TGTGCCACCAGGACGAGGGGAGGCGGCAATCAGCCCCAGCATTTT

j_gene: TRBJ2-5
d_gene: .
v_gene: TRBV27
abundance: once
CDR3aa: CASSVLPGFKAETQYF
CDR3nt: TGTGCCAGCAGTGTTCTTCCGGGATTCAAGGCGGAGACCCAGTACTTC

j_gene: TRBJ1-1
d_gene: .
v_gene: TRBV6-5
abundance: few
CDR3aa: CASINGARNTEAFF
CDR3nt: TGTGCCTCTATCAATGGGGCGCGGAACACTGAAGCTTTCTTT

j_gene: TRBJ2-7
d_gene: TRBD1
v_gene: TRBV9
abundance: .
CDR3aa: CASSPRPGQGIYEQYF
CDR3nt: TGTGCCAGCAGCCCACGCCCGGGACAGGGGATCTACGAGCAGTACTTC

j_gene: TRBJ2-2
d_gene: TRBD1
v_gene: TRBV5-6
abundance: .
CDR3aa: CASSFTWDRGELFF
CDR3nt: TGTGCCAGCAGTTTCACATGGGACAGGGGGGAGCTGTTTTTT

j_gene: TRBJ1-3
d_gene: .
v_gene: TRBV30
abundance: .
CDR3aa: CAWTAGHVSGNTIYF
CDR3nt: TGTGCCTGGACCGCCGGACACGTCTCTGGAAATACCATATATTTT

j_gene: TRBJ1-1
d_gene: .
v_gene: TRBV5-1
abundance: .
CDR3aa: CASNGGLVNTEAFF
CDR3nt: TGCGCCAGCAACGGAGGACTGGTGAACACTGAAGCTTTCTTT

j_gene: TRBJ1-2
d_gene: TRBD1
v_gene: TRBV4-3
abundance: .
CDR3aa: CASSRSRDRVRRGYTF
CDR3nt: TGCGCCAGCAGCCGGTCCCGGGACAGGGTACGTCGGGGCTACACCTTC

j_gene: TRBJ2-1
d_gene: TRBD2
v_gene: TRBV7-3
abundance: .
CDR3aa: CASSLGLAGGPEAEQFF
CDR3nt: TGTGCCAGCAGCTTAGGACTAGCGGGGGGCCCGGAGGCTGAGCAGTTCTTC

j_gene: TRBJ2-2
d_gene: TRBD1
v_gene: TRBV6-1
abundance: .
CDR3aa: CASRHRGLNGELFF
CDR3nt: TGTGCCAGCAGACACAGGGGGCTTAACGGGGAGCTGTTTTTT

j_gene: TRBJ2-3
d_gene: TRBD2
v_gene: TRBV19
abundance: .
CDR3aa: CASSTGLATDTQYF
CDR3nt: TGTGCCAGTAGTACCGGACTAGCCACAGATACGCAGTATTTT

j_gene: TRBJ2-5
d_gene: .
v_gene: TRBV20-1
abundance: .
CDR3aa: CSASMGETQYF
CDR3nt: TGCAGTGCTAGTATGGGCGAAACCCAGTACTTC

j_gene: TRBJ2-7
d_gene: TRBD1
v_gene: TRBV7-3
abundance: .
CDR3aa: CASSPSGTGRYEQYF
CDR3nt: TGTGCCAGCAGCCCGTCGGGGACAGGGAGATACGAGCAGTACTTC

j_gene: TRBJ1-1
d_gene: .
v_gene: TRBV6-5
abundance: .
CDR3aa: CASSRTFLNTEAFF
CDR3nt: TGTGCCAGCAGTCGAACTTTCCTGAACACTGAAGCTTTCTTT

j_gene: TRBJ2-7
d_gene: TRBD2
v_gene: TRBV7-8
abundance: .
CDR3aa: CASSLGPPGTTYEQYF
CDR3nt: TGTGCCAGCAGCTTAGGTCCACCCGGGACTACCTACGAGCAGTACTTC

j_gene: TRBJ2-5
d_gene: TRBD2
v_gene: TRBV10-3
abundance: .
CDR3aa: CAISAISGGQETQYF
CDR3nt: TGTGCCATCAGTGCTATTAGCGGGGGGCAGGAGACCCAGTACTTC

j_gene: TRBJ1-2
d_gene: .
v_gene: TRBV7-9
abundance: .
CDR3aa: CASRNRANYGYTF
CDR3nt: TGTGCCAGCAGGAACAGAGCTAACTATGGCTACACCTTC

j_gene: TRBJ1-6
d_gene: .
v_gene: TRBV30
abundance: .
CDR3aa: CAWSATTGGSHSPLHF
CDR3nt: TGTGCCTGGAGTGCGACGACAGGCGGAAGTCATTCACCCCTCCACTTT

j_gene: TRBJ2-2
d_gene: TRBD2
v_gene: TRBV9
abundance: .
CDR3aa: CASSDRRGGGTGELFF
CDR3nt: TGTGCCAGCAGCGACCGGCGGGGGGGCGGCACCGGGGAGCTGTTTTTT